This passage covers 10 T cell receptor beta chains from one sample sequenced in a study of esophageal squamous cell carcinoma under preoperative chemotherapy. Time point defined: after preoperative PTX-NDP chemotherapy. Using its own MiXCR run on the PCR reads, TCRdb lists one record per CDR3 protein. This table has about 1,300 distinct CDR3 sequences, 25% to 35% appearing once. The sample was acquired from a patient given preoperative chemotherapy. These receptors were obtained from a human donor with esophageal squamous cell carcinoma. The donor label of this sample is uncertain.

This clonotype is deemed medium-sized (0.01 to 0.1%). This chain connects TRBV7-9 to TRBJ2-1; 9 nucleotides line up with TRBD1. Looked up from germline, CDR1 is SEHNR and CDR2 is FQNEAQ (reference sequence). This CDR3 is 15 amino acids long. The V and J ends lost 5 bases and 8 bases, in that order; junction bases with no gene match: 10. CDR3 in amino acids: CASSRGKQGAHEQFF. The CDR3 region has the DNA TGTGCCAGCAGCAGGGGGAAACAGGGGGCGCATGAGCAGTTCTTC.

V usage is TRBV27 and J usage is TRBJ2-5; 7 nucleotides agree with TRBD2. The ends lost 6 bases at V and 4 bases at J; junction bases unmatched: 8. The CDR3 length is 14 residues. Germline-derived CDR1 and CDR2 are MNHEY and SMNVEV (reference sequence). DNA for the CDR3: TGTGCCAGCAGACGAGCGGGAAGGGGAGAGACCCAGTACTTC. Protein: CASRRAGRGETQYF.

This chain connects TRBV4-2 to TRBJ2-1, with D perhaps being TRBD1 or TRBD2 (5 bases each). The DNA matches TRBJ2-7 better at its end, which makes the J call doubtful. CDR1 and CDR2 (germline): LGHNA, YNFKEQ. CDR3 length equals 15 residues. CDR3 loop: CASSQGVGEYNEQYF. Here the CDR3 DNA reads TGTGCCAGCAGCCAAGGAGTAGGGGAGTACAATGAGCAGTACTTC.

By share of the sample, this clonotype is large. V gene TRBV6-5 combines with J gene TRBJ2-1, with unresolved D. The CDR3 contains 12 residues. Germline CDR1 and CDR2: MNHEY and SVGAGI. V was clipped by 0 bases and J by 8 bases, with 5 bases between them. CDR3 DNA sequence: TGTGCCAGCAGTTACTCGAGCGATGAGCAGTTCTTC. It yields the protein CASSYSSDEQFF.

By share, this clonotype counts as medium-sized. The chain's CDR3 is CASREQGTWETQYF. In DNA form, the CDR3 reads TGTGCCAGCAGGGAACAGGGGACCTGGGAGACCCAGTACTTC. The V call is TRBV6-1, the J call TRBJ2-5; TRBD1 matches 7 bases. V trimming: 6 bases; J trimming: 5 bases; junction bases outside the gene matches: 9. The CDR3 runs 14 residues. In germline, CDR1 is MNHNS, CDR2 SASEGT.

The V gene is TRBV7-2, the J gene TRBJ2-1; TRBD2 agrees at 9 bases. This CDR3 has 20 amino acids. The germline CDR1 and CDR2 sequences are SGHTA and FQGNSA. The V segment lost 5 bases and the J segment 9 bases; nucleotides outside the gene matches: 26. CDR3 DNA sequence: TGTGCCAGCAGCCCCCGTTTGGGGGGCCGGGTTAGCGGGAGATCTAGTGAGCAGTTCTTC. Its translation is CASSPRLGGRVSGRSSEQFF. Filled out from reference TRBV7-2 and TRBJ2-1, the complete variable domain reads GAGVSQSPSNKVTEKGKDVELRCDPISGHTALYWYRQSLGQGLEFLIYFQGNSAPDKSGLPSDRFSAERTGGSVSTLTIQRTQQEDSAVYLCASSPRLGGRVSGRSSEQFFGPGTRLTVL.

By frequency in the sample, this clonotype is large. The CDR3 nucleotides read TGTGCCAGCAGTGAAGAGTACGGAACCTACGAGCAGTACTTC. This gives the protein CASSEEYGTYEQYF. The chain recombines TRBV6-1 with TRBJ2-1; D remains ambiguous. The end of the DNA aligns better with TRBJ2-7, so the J call may be wrong. The CDR3 covers 14 residues. The germline CDR1 and CDR2 sequences are MNHNS and SASEGT.

This clonotype counts as medium-sized. V usage is TRBV6-2 or TRBV6-3 and J usage is TRBJ2-5; 8 bases align to TRBD2. The J call is in doubt because the DNA end fits TRBJ2-7 better. Germline CDR1 MNHEY, CDR2 SVGEGT. The CDR3 length is 14 residues. Here the CDR3 reads CASRRAGDTDEQYF. CDR3 nucleotides: TGTGCCAGCAGACGAGCGGGAGATACCGACGAGCAGTACTTC.

There are a few counts of this clonotype. The genes are TRBV5-1 and TRBJ2-1, with 7 bases that match TRBD2. After removal of 3 bases from V and 7 bases from J, the junction contained 7 bases not matched to a gene. The germline CDR1 and CDR2 sequences are SGHRS and YFSETQ. The CDR3 has 14 amino acids. The CDR3 coding sequence is TGCGCCAGCAGCTGGGGGGGGAAGGGGAATGAGCAGTTCTTC. Protein sequence: CASSWGGKGNEQFF. The full variable domain, rest sourced from reference TRBV5-1 and TRBJ2-1, is KAGVTQTPRYLIKTRGQQVTLSCSPISGHRSVSWYQQTPGQGLQFLFEYFSETQRNKGNFPGRFSGRQFSNSRSEMNVSTLELGDSALYLCASSWGGKGNEQFFGPGTRLTVL.

This clonotype is medium-sized within its sample. One end of the junction fails to match germline, which may point to a read error. The chain employs TRBV7-7 and TRBJ2-2; no definite D call. The CDR3 consists of 14 residues. From germline, CDR1 is SSHAT and CDR2 FNYEAQ (reference sequence). The CDR3 DNA follows: TGTGCTAGCAGCTTAGGTTTTAACACCGGGGAGCTGTTTTTT. Translation gives CASSLGFNTGELFF.